One sample yielded the 9 T cell receptor beta chains listed below, sequenced in a study of beta chain features in type 1 diabetes. General study results and limits: TCRB CDR3 length was moderately but significantly reduced in all four CD4+ subsets of Type 1 diabetes patients.

These receptors' targets are unknown. cDNA synthesis used the whole RNA isolate, giving expressed TCRB sequences. Sequencing was performed with immunoSEQ multiplex PCR; in TCRdb, only in-frame clones are kept and a portion is missing. This sample has roughly 24,000 clones; approximately 69% occur once, and the top ten carry 4% to 4.5%. What was sequenced was Tregs from blood. These receptors all stem from a man aged 18 to 30 with type 1 diabetes.

V gene TRBV7-2 combines with J gene TRBJ1-6; the D is unclear. V gave up 1 base and J gave up 18 bases, with 16 bases separating them. The germline V gene encodes CDR1 SGHTA and CDR2 FQGNSA. The CDR3 totals 13 residues. Here the CDR3 DNA reads TGTGCCAGCAGCTTAGTGAGGGAAAAAGTGCCCCACTTT. The encoded protein is CASSLVREKVPHF. Drawing the rest from reference TRBV7-2 and TRBJ1-6, the complete variable domain is GAGVSQSPSNKVTEKGKDVELRCDPISGHTALYWYRQSLGQGLEFLIYFQGNSAPDKSGLPSDRFSAERTGGSVSTLTIQRTQQEDSAVYLCASSLVREKVPHFGNGTRLTVT.

This chain joins TRBV10-3 and TRBJ2-2, with 8 bases aligning to TRBD2. V dropped 6 bases and J dropped 0; count of bases not matched to a gene: 6. Germline V lookup: CDR1 ENHRY, CDR2 SYGVKD. CDR3 length: 16 amino acids. The CDR3 protein is CAISLRGGTNTGELFF. The DNA of the CDR3 is TGTGCCATCAGCCTCCGGGGGGGCACGAACACCGGGGAGCTGTTTTTT.

The rearrangement links TRBV11-1 to TRBJ2-1; the match to TRBD2 covers 8 bases. The junction had 6 bases not matched to a gene; V was cut back by 6 bases and J by 2 bases. From germline, CDR1 is SGHAT and CDR2 FQDESV (reference sequence). The CDR3 loop spans 15 amino acids. CDR3 bases: TGTGCCAGCAGGGGAGCGGGAGTTACCTACAATGAGCAGTTCTTC. Amino acids: CASRGAGVTYNEQFF.

CDR3 sequence reads: CASSQAPGTGSKNIQYF. The DNA for the CDR3 is TGTGCCAGCAGCCAAGCCCCCGGGACAGGGAGCAAAAACATTCAGTACTTC. The genes are TRBV7-2 and TRBJ2-4; TRBD1 matches 9 bases. CDR3 length: 17 amino acids. Germline V CDR1 and CDR2: SGHTA, FQGNSA. Germline trimming cut 5 bases from V and 3 bases from J; bases unmatched to any gene: 11. Combining the CDR3 with reference TRBV7-2 and TRBJ2-4 gives the whole variable domain GAGVSQSPSNKVTEKGKDVELRCDPISGHTALYWYRQSLGQGLEFLIYFQGNSAPDKSGLPSDRFSAERTGGSVSTLTIQRTQQEDSAVYLCASSQAPGTGSKNIQYFGAGTRLSVL.

The chain couples TRBV30 to TRBJ2-5, with TRBD2 matching over 7 bases. The CDR3 contains 18 residues. V gave up 3 bases and J gave up 2 bases; unmatched junction bases: 18. Germline V gene data show CDR1 as GTSNPN and CDR2 as SVGIG (reference sequence). CDR3 region: CAWRPLGGGWGNQETQYF. Here the CDR3 DNA reads TGTGCCTGGAGGCCTCTGGGGGGGGGTTGGGGTAATCAAGAGACCCAGTACTTC.

The CDR3 DNA follows: TGCGCCAGCAGCTTGGACGGGGCGGGGAACATTCAGTACTTC. Translation: CASSLDGAGNIQYF. V is TRBV5-1 and J is TRBJ2-4; TRBD2 might be the D (6 bases). V lost 0 bases to trimming and J lost 7 bases, with 11 bases between them. Germline V CDR1 and CDR2: SGHRS, YFSETQ. The CDR3 has 14 residues.

This clone has more than one count but fewer than ten. Written as DNA, the CDR3 is TGTGCCACCGAGGCGGGGGTGAGCAATCAGCCCCAGCATTTT. Translated, it gives CATEAGVSNQPQHF. The V and J genes are TRBV6-1 and TRBJ1-5, with TRBD1 as a possible D gene (5 bases). Per the germline V gene, CDR1 is MNHNS and CDR2 is SASEGT. The V gene lost 10 bases and the J gene lost 1 base, with 14 bases spanning the gap. CDR3 length equals 14 residues.

The V gene is TRBV7-9, the J gene TRBJ2-5; TRBD2 is a possible D gene (6 bases). CDR1 is SEHNR, CDR2 FQNEAQ, per germline (reference sequence). The CDR3 runs to 18 residues. The V end lost 5 bases, the J end lost 6 bases, and 28 bases lay between the germline ends. CDR3 region: CASSPWAGIPIDGKTQYF. The CDR3 nucleotides read TGTGCCAGCAGCCCTTGGGCGGGGATCCCAATCGATGGGAAGACCCAGTACTTC.

V usage is TRBV10-3 and J usage is TRBJ2-2, with 7 bases lining up with TRBD2. J was trimmed by 4 bases and V by 8 bases; bases with no gene match: 4. Looked up from germline, CDR1 is ENHRY and CDR2 is SYGVKD. The length of the CDR3 is 13 residues. CDR3 amino acids: CAIGRTSTGELFF. DNA of the CDR3: TGTGCCATCGGACGGACTAGCACCGGGGAGCTGTTTTTT.